This TCR beta chain was observed in a study of response to subunit inactivated influenza vaccine. Overall study results and limits: The authors suggested that every seasonal influenza vaccination recruits few new T cells.

After removal of 5 bases from V and 7 bases from J, the junction contained 14 bases not matched to a gene. From germline, CDR1 is DFQATT and CDR2 SNEGSKA (reference sequence). This CDR3 comprises 15 residues. Via MiXCR, TCRdb re-called the RT-PCR reads, giving one row per CDR3 protein. The data contain 280,000 or so distinct CDR3 sequences, 21% of them singletons. There are a few counts of this clonotype. Its antigen is unknown. The sequence derives from a man in his fifties or sixties who received an inactivated influenza vaccine. The specimen was PBMCs from blood, collected about 20 months after vaccination. The gene calls are TRBV20-1 and TRBJ2-7, with 10 bases lining up with TRBD2. The CDR3 spells CSAFPYLAGVYEQYF. Here the CDR3 DNA reads TGCAGTGCTTTCCCCTATCTAGCGGGAGTATATGAGCAGTACTTC.